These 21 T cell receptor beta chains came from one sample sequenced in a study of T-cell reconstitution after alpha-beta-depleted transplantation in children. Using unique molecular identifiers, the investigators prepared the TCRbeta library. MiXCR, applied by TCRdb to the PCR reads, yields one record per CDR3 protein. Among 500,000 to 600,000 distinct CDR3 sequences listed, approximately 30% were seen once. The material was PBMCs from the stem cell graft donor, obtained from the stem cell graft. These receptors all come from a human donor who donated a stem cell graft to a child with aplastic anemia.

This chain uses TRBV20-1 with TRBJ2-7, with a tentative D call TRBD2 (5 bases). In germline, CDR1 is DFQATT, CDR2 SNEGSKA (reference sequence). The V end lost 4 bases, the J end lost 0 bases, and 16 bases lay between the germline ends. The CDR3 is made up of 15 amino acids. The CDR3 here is CSATPSPQSSYEQYF. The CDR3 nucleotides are TGCAGTGCTACCCCTAGCCCCCAGAGCTCCTACGAGCAGTACTTC.

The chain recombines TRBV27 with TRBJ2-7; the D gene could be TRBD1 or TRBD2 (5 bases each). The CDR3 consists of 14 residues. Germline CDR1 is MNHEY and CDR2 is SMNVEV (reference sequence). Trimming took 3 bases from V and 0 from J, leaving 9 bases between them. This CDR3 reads CASSFGDLSYEQYF. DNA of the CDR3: TGTGCCAGCAGTTTCGGGGACCTCTCCTACGAGCAGTACTTC.

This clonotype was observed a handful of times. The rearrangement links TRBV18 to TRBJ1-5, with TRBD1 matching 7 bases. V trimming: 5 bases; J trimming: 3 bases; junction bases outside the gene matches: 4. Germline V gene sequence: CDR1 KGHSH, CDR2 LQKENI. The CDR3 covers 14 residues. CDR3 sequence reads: CASSGGQINQPQHF. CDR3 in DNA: TGTGCCAGCTCAGGGGGACAGATCAATCAGCCCCAGCATTTT.

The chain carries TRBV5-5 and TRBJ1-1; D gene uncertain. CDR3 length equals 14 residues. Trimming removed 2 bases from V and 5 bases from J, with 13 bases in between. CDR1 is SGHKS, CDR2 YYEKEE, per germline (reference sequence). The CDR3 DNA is TGTGCCAGCAGCTTAGAGGTGAGGGAAACTGAAGCTTTCTTT. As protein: CASSLEVRETEAFF. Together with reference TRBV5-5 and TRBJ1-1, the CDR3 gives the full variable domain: DAGVTQSPTHLIKTRGQQVTLRCSPISGHKSVSWYQQVLGQGPQFIFQYYEKEERGRGNFPDRFSARQFPNYSSELNVNALLLGDSALYLCASSLEVRETEAFFGQGTRLTVV.

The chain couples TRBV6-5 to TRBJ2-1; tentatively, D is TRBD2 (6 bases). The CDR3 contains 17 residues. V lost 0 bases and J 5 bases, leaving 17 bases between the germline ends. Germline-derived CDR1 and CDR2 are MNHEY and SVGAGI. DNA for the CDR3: TGTGCCAGCAGTTACTCCGGGGGAAAGCGTAACCACAATGAGCAGTTCTTC. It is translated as CASSYSGGKRNHNEQFF.

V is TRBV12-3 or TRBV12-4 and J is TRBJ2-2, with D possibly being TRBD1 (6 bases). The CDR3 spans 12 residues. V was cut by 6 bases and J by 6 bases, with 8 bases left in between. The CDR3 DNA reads TGTGCCAGCAGCAAGGGGGCCGGGGAGCTGTTTTTT. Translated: CASSKGAGELFF.

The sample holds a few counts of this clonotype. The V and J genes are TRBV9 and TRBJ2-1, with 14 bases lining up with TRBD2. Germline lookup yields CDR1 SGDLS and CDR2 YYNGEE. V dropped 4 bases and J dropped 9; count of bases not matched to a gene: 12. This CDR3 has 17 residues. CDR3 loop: CASSSALGLAGEVEQFF. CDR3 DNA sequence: TGTGCCAGCAGCTCGGCGCTGGGACTAGCGGGAGAAGTTGAGCAGTTCTTC. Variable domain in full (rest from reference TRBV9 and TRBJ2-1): DSGVTQTPKHLITATGQRVTLRCSPRSGDLSVYWYQQSLDQGLQFLIQYYNGEERAKGNILERFSAQQFPDLHSELNLSSLELGDSALYFCASSSALGLAGEVEQFFGPGTRLTVL.

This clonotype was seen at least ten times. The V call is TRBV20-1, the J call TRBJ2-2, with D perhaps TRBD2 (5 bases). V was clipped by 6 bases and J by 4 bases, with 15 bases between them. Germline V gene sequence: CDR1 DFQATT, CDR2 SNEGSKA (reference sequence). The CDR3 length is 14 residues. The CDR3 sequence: CSALLGDRTGELFF. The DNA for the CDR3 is TGCAGTGCCCTACTCGGGGATCGCACCGGGGAGCTGTTTTTT.

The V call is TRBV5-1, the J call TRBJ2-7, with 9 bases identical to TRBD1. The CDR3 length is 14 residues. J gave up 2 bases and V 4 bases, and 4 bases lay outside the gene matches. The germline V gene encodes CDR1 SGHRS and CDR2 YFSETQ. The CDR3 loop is CASSTRTGAYEQYF. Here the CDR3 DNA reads TGCGCCAGCAGCACCAGGACAGGGGCCTACGAGCAGTACTTC.

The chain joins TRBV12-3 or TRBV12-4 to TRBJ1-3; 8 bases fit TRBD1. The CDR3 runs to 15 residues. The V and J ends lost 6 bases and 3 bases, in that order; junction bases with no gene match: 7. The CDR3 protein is CASRPTGGLGNTIYF. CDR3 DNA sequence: TGTGCCAGCAGACCTACAGGGGGACTTGGAAACACCATATATTTT.

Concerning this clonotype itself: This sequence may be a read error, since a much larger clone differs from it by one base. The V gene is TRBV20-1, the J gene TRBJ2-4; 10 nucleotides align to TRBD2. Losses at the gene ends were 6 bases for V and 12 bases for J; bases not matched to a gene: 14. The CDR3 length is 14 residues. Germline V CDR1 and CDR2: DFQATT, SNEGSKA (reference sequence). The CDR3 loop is CSAVAGGVSYSQYF. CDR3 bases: TGCAGTGCGGTAGCGGGAGGAGTTAGCTACAGTCAGTACTTC.

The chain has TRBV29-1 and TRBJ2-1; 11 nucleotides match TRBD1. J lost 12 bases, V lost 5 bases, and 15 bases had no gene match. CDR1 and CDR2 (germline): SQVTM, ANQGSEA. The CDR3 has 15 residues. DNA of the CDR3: TGCAGCGTTACCCTGGGACAGGGGGTAGGCTATGGGCAGTTCTTC. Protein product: CSVTLGQGVGYGQFF.

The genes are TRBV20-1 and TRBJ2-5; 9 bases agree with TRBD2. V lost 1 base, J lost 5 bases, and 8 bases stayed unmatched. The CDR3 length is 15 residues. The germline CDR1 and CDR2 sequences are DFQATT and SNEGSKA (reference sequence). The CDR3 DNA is TGCAGTGCTAGAGTGATAGCGGGAGTGGGGGAGACCCAGTACTTC. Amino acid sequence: CSARVIAGVGETQYF.

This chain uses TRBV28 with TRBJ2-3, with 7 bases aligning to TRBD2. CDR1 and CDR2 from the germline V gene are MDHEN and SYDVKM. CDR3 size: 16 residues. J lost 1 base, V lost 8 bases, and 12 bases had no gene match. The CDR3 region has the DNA TGTGCCAGCCGAGACCCAGAGCGGGAAGGCACAGATACGCAGTATTTT. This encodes CASRDPEREGTDTQYF.

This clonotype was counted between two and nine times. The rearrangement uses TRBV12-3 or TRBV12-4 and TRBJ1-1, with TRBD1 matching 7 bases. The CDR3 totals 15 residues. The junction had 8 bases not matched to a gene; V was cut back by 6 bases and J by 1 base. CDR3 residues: CASRSSRTGNTEAFF. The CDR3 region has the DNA TGTGCCAGCAGGTCTAGCCGGACAGGGAACACTGAAGCTTTCTTT.

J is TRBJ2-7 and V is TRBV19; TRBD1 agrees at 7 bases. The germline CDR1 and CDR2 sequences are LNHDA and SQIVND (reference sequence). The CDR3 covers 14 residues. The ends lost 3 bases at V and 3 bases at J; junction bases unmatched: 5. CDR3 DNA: TGTGCCAGTAGTATTGGCAGGGGGAACTACGAGCAGTACGTC. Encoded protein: CASSIGRGNYEQYV.

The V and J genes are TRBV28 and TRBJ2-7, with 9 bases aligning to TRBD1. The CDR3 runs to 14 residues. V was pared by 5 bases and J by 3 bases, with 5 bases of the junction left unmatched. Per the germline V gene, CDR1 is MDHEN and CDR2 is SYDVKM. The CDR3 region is CASSGTGLVYEQYF. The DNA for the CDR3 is TGTGCCAGCAGTGGGACAGGGCTCGTCTACGAGCAGTACTTC.

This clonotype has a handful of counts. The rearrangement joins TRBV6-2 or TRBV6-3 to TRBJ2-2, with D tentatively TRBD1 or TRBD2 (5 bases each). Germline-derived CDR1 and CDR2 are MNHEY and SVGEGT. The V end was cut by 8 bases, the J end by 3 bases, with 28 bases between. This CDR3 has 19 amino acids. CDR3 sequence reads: CASFSGIWDGRWYTGELFF. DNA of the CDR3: TGTGCCAGCTTCTCAGGAATATGGGACGGAAGATGGTACACCGGGGAGCTGTTTTTT.

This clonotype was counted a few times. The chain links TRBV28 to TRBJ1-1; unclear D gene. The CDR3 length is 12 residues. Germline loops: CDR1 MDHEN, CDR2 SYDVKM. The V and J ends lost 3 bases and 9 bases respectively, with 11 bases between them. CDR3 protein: CASSFPPPQAFF. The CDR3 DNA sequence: TGTGCCAGCAGTTTCCCCCCGCCCCAAGCTTTCTTT.

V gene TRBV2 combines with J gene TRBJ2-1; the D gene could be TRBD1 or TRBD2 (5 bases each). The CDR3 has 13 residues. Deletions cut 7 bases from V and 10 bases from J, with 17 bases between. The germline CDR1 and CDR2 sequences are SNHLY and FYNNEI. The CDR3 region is CASTKGRVEEQFF. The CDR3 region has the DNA TGTGCCAGCACGAAGGGACGGGTAGAAGAGCAGTTCTTC. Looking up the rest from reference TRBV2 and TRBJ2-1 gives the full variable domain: EPEVTQTPSHQVTQMGQEVILRCVPISNHLYFYWYRQILGQKVEFLVSFYNNEISEKSEIFDDQFSVERPDGSNFTLKIRSTKLEDSAMYFCASTKGRVEEQFFGPGTRLTVL.

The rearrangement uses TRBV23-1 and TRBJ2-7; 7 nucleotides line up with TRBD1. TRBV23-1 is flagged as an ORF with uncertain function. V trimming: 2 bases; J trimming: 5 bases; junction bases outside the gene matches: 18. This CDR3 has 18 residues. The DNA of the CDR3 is TGCGCCAGCAGTCAACCGACCTTAGGACAGGCCCCCTTCCACGAGCAGTACTTC. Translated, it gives CASSQPTLGQAPFHEQYF.